The 17 T cell receptor beta chains reported below all come from one sample, sequenced in a study of shared clonotypes between healthy human individuals (dated by TCRdb to about 2020). Library generation was performed with the immunoSEQ multiplex PCR assay. Entries here come from immuneACCESS through TCRdb and include only in-frame sequences with V and J called. Some clones fail to appear in such tables; in the studies checked, an unresolved V gene covers under half of the shortfall, and the cause of the remainder is unknown. The sample table lists fewer than 1.6 million clones, around 98.5% of them with a count of one. The ten biggest clones cover roughly 0.35% of the sample. The sample comprised naive CD4+ T cells sorted from blood. This sample's cell subset or site label indicates: CD45RA+ positively selected. The receptors derive from a man aged 25-40 years in good health.

This chain uses TRBV30 with TRBJ1-3, with a tentative D call TRBD1 (5 bases). The V gene's germline CDR1 is GTSNPN and CDR2 SVGIG (reference sequence). V was clipped by 5 bases and J by 7 bases, with 21 bases between them. The CDR3 has 15 amino acids. CDR3 loop: CAWQGRESRRNTIYF. CDR3 bases: TGTGCCTGGCAGGGACGGGAGAGTAGGCGGAACACCATATATTTT.

The rearrangement uses TRBV27 and TRBJ2-5; 7 bases agree with TRBD2. CDR1 and CDR2 (germline): MNHEY, SMNVEV (reference sequence). The CDR3 length is 15 residues. After removal of 1 base from V and 2 bases from J, the junction contained 4 bases not matched to a gene. The CDR3 loop reads CASSLLGGGQETQYF. In DNA, the CDR3 is TGTGCCAGCAGTTTATTGGGGGGAGGGCAAGAGACCCAGTACTTC.

The rearrangement links TRBV7-2 to TRBJ2-6, with D unresolved. V lost 2 bases and J lost 0, with 8 bases in between. Germline-derived CDR1 and CDR2 are SGHTA and FQGNSA. The CDR3 extends over 16 amino acids. CDR3: CASSLRRTSGANVLTF. As DNA, the CDR3 is TGTGCCAGCAGCTTACGGCGGACCTCTGGGGCCAACGTCCTGACTTTC.

This rearrangement joins TRBV11-2 to TRBJ1-1; D is possibly TRBD1 (5 bases). The germline V and J ends were trimmed by 4 bases and 3 bases, with 12 bases remaining between them. This CDR3 comprises 14 residues. Germline V CDR1 and CDR2: SGHAT, FQNNGV. CDR3: CASSWVRGHTEAFF. CDR3 DNA: TGTGCCAGCAGCTGGGTGAGGGGCCACACTGAAGCTTTCTTT.

This rearrangement joins TRBV5-1 to TRBJ2-1, with unresolved D. V was shortened by 0 bases and J by 9 bases, with 10 bases between the two germline ends. Germline CDR1 is SGHRS and CDR2 is YFSETQ. The CDR3 extends over 13 amino acids. CDR3 DNA: TGCGCCAGCAGCTTGGGACTCCGCTCTGAGCAGTTCTTC. Protein sequence: CASSLGLRSEQFF.

V is TRBV10-3 and J is TRBJ2-5; 9 bases fit TRBD1. The ends lost 2 bases at V and 1 base at J; junction bases unmatched: 2. This CDR3 is built from 15 residues. Germline lookup yields CDR1 ENHRY and CDR2 SYGVKD. This CDR3 reads CAISEGTGLQETQYF. DNA of the CDR3: TGTGCCATCAGTGAGGGGACAGGGCTCCAAGAGACCCAGTACTTC.

The chain links TRBV27 to TRBJ1-5, with 7 bases fitting TRBD1. Germline trimming cut 6 bases from V and 3 bases from J; bases unmatched to any gene: 8. Per germline, CDR1 MNHEY and CDR2 SMNVEV (reference sequence). This CDR3 region has 15 residues. The CDR3 DNA reads as TGTGCCAGCAGGATTACCGGGACAGTCAATCAGCCCCAGCATTTT. It specifies CASRITGTVNQPQHF.

The chain couples TRBV6-1 to TRBJ1-1, with a tentative D call TRBD1 (6 bases). The CDR3 is made up of 13 amino acids. Per germline, CDR1 MNHNS and CDR2 SASEGT. The V end was cut by 6 bases, the J end by 5 bases, with 13 bases between. The CDR3 spells CASRDPGDTEAFF. The DNA of the CDR3 is TGTGCCAGCAGAGACCCAGGGGATACTGAAGCTTTCTTT.

The J gene is TRBJ1-5, the V gene TRBV6-1; D not certain. The germline V and J ends were trimmed by 4 bases and 0 bases, with 13 bases remaining between them. The CDR3 contains 16 residues. In germline, CDR1 is MNHNS, CDR2 SASEGT. In DNA form, the CDR3 reads TGTGCCAGCAGTGGGCCCGCGGGGTATAGCAATCAGCCCCAGCATTTT. It codes for CASSGPAGYSNQPQHF.

The chain employs TRBV5-4 and TRBJ2-3; D ambiguous. Germline V gene data show CDR1 as SGHNT and CDR2 as YYREEE (reference sequence). The CDR3 length is 12 residues. V lost 3 bases and J 0 bases, leaving 2 bases between the germline ends. The CDR3 DNA reads as TGTGCCAGCAGCTGGAGCACAGATACGCAGTATTTT. Residues: CASSWSTDTQYF.

The chain combines TRBV5-1 with TRBJ1-2; no definite D call. CDR3 length: 14 amino acids. With 0 bases removed from V and 3 bases from J, the gap between germline ends came to 9 bases. The germline gives CDR1 SGHRS, CDR2 YFSETQ. The CDR3 spells CASSLAVRDYGYTF. The CDR3 region has the DNA TGCGCCAGCAGCTTGGCCGTGAGGGACTATGGCTACACCTTC.

This clone was recorded only once. The rearrangement links TRBV18 to TRBJ2-1; possible D gene TRBD2, 6 bases. Trimming took 5 bases from V and 7 from J, leaving 12 bases between them. CDR3 length: 13 amino acids. Germline lookup yields CDR1 KGHSH and CDR2 LQKENI. The CDR3 DNA follows: TGTGCCAGCTCAACTACTAGCTCGAATGAGCAGTTCTTC. Translating it yields CASSTTSSNEQFF.

For this clone: The sample contains more than one DNA sequence encoding this CDR3. The gene calls are TRBV11-2 and TRBJ2-2; D is unresolved. From germline, CDR1 is SGHAT and CDR2 FQNNGV. The CDR3 runs 12 residues. The V end was cut by 6 bases, the J end by 5 bases, with 7 bases between. The CDR3 protein is CASSVGTGELFF. The CDR3 nucleotides are TGTGCCAGCAGTGTGGGAACCGGGGAGCTGTTTTTT.

V gene TRBV7-2 combines with J gene TRBJ2-7; either TRBD1 or TRBD2 may supply D (5 bases each). Trimming cost V 2 bases and J 3 bases, with 14 bases left between them. The germline gives CDR1 SGHTA, CDR2 FQGNSA. This CDR3 contains 15 residues. The CDR3 loop is CASSLRTSEGYEQYF. The CDR3 nucleotides are TGTGCCAGCAGCTTAAGGACATCCGAGGGCTACGAGCAGTACTTC.

The chain is built from TRBV5-1 and TRBJ2-5, with D perhaps assigned TRBD1 or TRBD2 (5 bases each). Germline V lookup: CDR1 SGHRS, CDR2 YFSETQ. V was pared by 7 bases and J by 5 bases, with 21 bases between. CDR3 length: 15 amino acids. The CDR3 region has the DNA TGCGCCAGCCGCTACGGGACCGCTCATATGGAGACCCAGTACTTC. Translating it yields CASRYGTAHMETQYF.

The count of this clone is one. The genes are TRBV7-2 and TRBJ1-1; possible D gene TRBD1, 5 bases. This CDR3 contains 14 residues. Germline V gives CDR1 SGHTA, CDR2 FQGNSA. V was trimmed by 5 bases and J by 1 base, leaving 11 bases between them. Written as DNA, the CDR3 is TGTGCCAGCAGCACACTGACAGCGAACACTGAAGCTTTCTTT. Its protein product is CASSTLTANTEAFF. The variable domain in full, with the rest retrieved from reference TRBV7-2 and TRBJ1-1, is GAGVSQSPSNKVTEKGKDVELRCDPISGHTALYWYRQSLGQGLEFLIYFQGNSAPDKSGLPSDRFSAERTGGSVSTLTIQRTQQEDSAVYLCASSTLTANTEAFFGQGTRLTVV.

The V gene is TRBV6-5, the J gene TRBJ2-7; D remains unclear. This CDR3 contains 12 residues. Germline CDR1 reads MNHEY; CDR2 reads SVGAGI. V gave up 6 bases and J gave up 7 bases, with 13 bases separating them. In DNA, the CDR3 is TGTGCCAGCAGCTCGTCCACGGAAGAGCAGTACTTC. It yields the protein CASSSSTEEQYF.